This TCR beta chain emerged from a study of OX40 agonist ivuxolimab in advanced cancers. In the study overall: Every 2 weeks, patients got intravenous ivuxolimab at one of six dose levels (0.01-10 mg/kg).

Sequenced by immunoSEQ multiplex PCR; TCRdb stores in-frame clones only, minus some. The data contain about 58,000 clones, about 88% of them singletons. Blood got drawn at baseline, again on cycle 4 day 1, and then on cycle 7 day 1. CDR3 size: 16 residues. V shed 3 bases, J shed 5 bases, and the junction held 6 bases outside the gene matches. CDR1 SGDLS and CDR2 YYNGEE come from the germline V gene. This TCR came from an adult with an advanced solid tumor such as melanoma, head and neck, liver or kidney cancer. The source was CD4+ or CD8+ T cells sorted from blood, collected in a trial of the OX40 agonist ivuxolimab. The J gene is TRBJ2-1, the V gene TRBV9, with 12 positions matching TRBD2. DNA for the CDR3: TGTGCCAGCAGCGACCCGACTAGCGGGAGCCACAATGAGCAGTTCTTC. Its translation is CASSDPTSGSHNEQFF.